This T cell receptor (beta chain) was recovered during a study of T cells in Graves' hyperthyroidism and ophthalmopathy. Uncontrolled infection, other autoimmune disease, pregnancy or lactation barred patients from enrollment. CDR1 is WNHNN and CDR2 is SYGVQD in the germline V gene (reference sequence). V was trimmed by 3 bases and J by 1 base, leaving 9 bases between them. There are 14 residues in the CDR3. Amplification targeted TCR beta CDR3 regions from RNA transcripts. The HTBI primer set drove a first-round RT-PCR of the TCR CDR3. TCRdb re-called the multiplex PCR reads with MiXCR, one entry per CDR3 protein. The top ten hold approximately 10% of the sample, which has 800,000 or so distinct CDR3 sequences, 35% to 45% seen once.

This receptor was taken from a man younger than 35 with Graves' hyperthyroidism. This rearrangement joins TRBV10-1 to TRBJ1-1; no reliable D call. The sample consisted of blood. In nucleotides, the CDR3 is TGCGCCAGCAGTGAAGCTTGGGGGAACACTGAAGCTTTCTTT. It encodes CASSEAWGNTEAFF.